These 13 T cell receptor beta chains came from one sample sequenced in a study of T cell responses to AZD1222 COVID-19 vaccine. Assay used: immunoSEQ multiplex PCR; TCRdb lists only in-frame clones, some missing. Altogether 180,000 or so clones are present, approximately 95% being singletons, with the ten largest covering about 1%. Sequencing used peripheral blood, obtained 28 days after the second dose of the MenACWY control vaccine. These receptor sequences come from an adult who received the MenACWY meningococcal vaccine as a control.

The V gene is TRBV5-8, the J gene TRBJ1-5; D is perhaps TRBD1 (6 bases). Germline CDR1 is SGHTS and CDR2 is YDEGEE. CDR3 length equals 16 residues. The V gene lost 4 bases and the J gene lost 1 base, with 15 bases spanning the gap. CDR3 nucleotide sequence: TGTGCCAGCAGCCCGAGGCGCAGGGGAAGCAATCAGCCCCAGCATTTT. Protein product: CASSPRRRGSNQPQHF.

V is TRBV10-3 and J is TRBJ2-3; the D is unclear. The germline V gene has CDR1 ENHRY and CDR2 SYGVKD. The CDR3 totals 12 residues. V was pared by 6 bases and J by 7 bases, with 11 bases between. The CDR3 nucleotides are TGTGCCATCAGCAGCAATGAAAATACGCAGTATTTT. Its protein is CAISSNENTQYF.

This sequence joins TRBV9 and TRBJ2-2, with D tentatively TRBD1 (6 bases). V lost 4 bases, J lost 0 bases, and 13 bases lay in between. CDR1 is SGDLS, CDR2 YYNGEE, per germline. CDR3 length equals 16 residues. CDR3 residues: CASSIKGHSNTGELFF. Here the CDR3 DNA reads TGTGCCAGCAGCATAAAGGGACATTCGAACACCGGGGAGCTGTTTTTT.

CDR3 region: CASSLAPAPNEKLFF. The DNA of the CDR3 is TGTGCCAGCAGCTTAGCCCCAGCCCCCAACGAAAAACTGTTTTTT. The chain couples TRBV11-2 to TRBJ1-4; D ambiguous. CDR1 and CDR2 (germline): SGHAT, FQNNGV. This CDR3 is 15 amino acids long. V was clipped by 1 base and J by 8 bases, with 14 bases between them.

This clone was found once. CDR3 sequence reads: CASSFATVSYNEQFF. The DNA of the CDR3 is TGTGCCAGCAGCTTCGCTACAGTCTCCTACAATGAGCAGTTCTTC. This chain connects TRBV11-2 to TRBJ2-1; D unclear. CDR1 is SGHAT and CDR2 is FQNNGV in the germline V gene. This CDR3 contains 15 residues. Trimming took off 3 bases at V and 0 bases at J, with 9 bases between the two ends.

This chain uses TRBV28 with TRBJ1-1; D is unresolved. The length of the CDR3 is 12 residues. V lost 8 bases, J lost 5 bases, and 12 bases lay in between. Germline V gene lookup returns CDR1 MDHEN and CDR2 SYDVKM. CDR3 nucleotide sequence: TGTGCCAGCTTTTCCCTGAGGACTGAAGCTTTCTTT. Amino acid sequence: CASFSLRTEAFF.

The chain carries TRBV28 and TRBJ1-1, with no clear D. Germline assignment: CDR1 MDHEN and CDR2 SYDVKM. CDR3 length equals 12 residues. Trimming took off 2 bases at V and 1 base at J, with 2 bases between the two ends. The CDR3 nucleotides are TGTGCCAGCAGTTTAACGAACACTGAAGCTTTCTTT. This sequence encodes CASSLTNTEAFF.

Only one count was recorded for this clone. The chain uses TRBV5-6 and TRBJ2-7, with D possibly matching TRBD1 (6 bases). Looked up from germline, CDR1 is SGHDT and CDR2 is YYEEEE. V lost 1 base and J 7 bases, leaving 18 bases between the germline ends. The CDR3 length is 15 residues. CDR3 DNA sequence: TGTGCCAGCAGCTTGCTAGGACAGCATCCTAGGGAGCAGTACTTC. Its translation is CASSLLGQHPREQYF.

The rearrangement joins TRBV5-1 to TRBJ2-7; 10 bases are shared with TRBD1. This CDR3 has 15 amino acids. Germline-derived CDR1 and CDR2 are SGHRS and YFSETQ. V shed 4 bases and J 3 bases; nucleotides not matched to a gene: 7. DNA of the CDR3: TGCGCCAGCAGCCCAGGGGACAGGGGAAACTACGAGCAGTACTTC. Translating it yields CASSPGDRGNYEQYF.

This clone showed up just once. The rearrangement links TRBV7-6 to TRBJ1-1; D perhaps matches TRBD1 (5 bases). The germline gives CDR1 SGHVS, CDR2 FNYEAQ. The CDR3 runs 14 residues. V shed 5 bases and J shed 3 bases, with 13 bases lying between them. The CDR3 nucleotides read TGTGCCAGCAGCGAAATTGACAGATACACTGAAGCTTTCTTT. Protein: CASSEIDRYTEAFF.

CDR3 bases: TGTGCCAGCAGCTTAAAAGCAGGACTACAAGAGACCCAGTACTTC. Protein: CASSLKAGLQETQYF. This chain uses TRBV7-9 with TRBJ2-5, with D tentatively TRBD2 (6 bases). The germline V gene encodes CDR1 SEHNR and CDR2 FQNEAQ (reference sequence). The CDR3 spans 15 residues. Deletions cut 2 bases from V and 2 bases from J, with 12 bases between.

This clone was recorded only once. The chain links TRBV5-1 to TRBJ2-3; tentatively, D is TRBD1 (6 bases). Trimming removed 6 bases from V and 2 bases from J, with 13 bases in between. This CDR3 has 14 residues. In germline, CDR1 is SGHRS, CDR2 YFSETQ. CDR3 nucleotide sequence: TGCGCCAGCAACCCAGGGGCCTTCACAGATACGCAGTATTTT. Translated, it gives CASNPGAFTDTQYF.

This chain uses TRBV19 with TRBJ1-3; TRBD1 aligns across 9 bases. The CDR3 length is 15 residues. J lost 2 bases, V lost 5 bases, and 4 bases had no gene match. Germline V gene lookup returns CDR1 LNHDA and CDR2 SQIVND (reference sequence). CDR3 nucleotides: TGTGCCAGTAGTTCACGACAGGGGGCTGGAAACACCATATATTTT. As protein: CASSSRQGAGNTIYF.